The text below deals with one T cell receptor (beta chain). This sample stems from a study of cytomegalovirus exposure and HLA in healthy donors. PCR primers comprised 60 Vbeta and 13 Jbeta primers. Sequencing used immunoSEQ multiplex PCR; TCRdb keeps in-frame clones, though not all of them. The specimen's table records some 71,000 clones. The CDR3 extends over 16 amino acids. Trimming cost V 3 bases and J 2 bases; bases outside gene matches: 11. CDR1 SGHDT and CDR2 YYEEEE come from the germline V gene. Specimen: PBMCs. The clonotype comes from a woman in her 30s in good health and CMV-seronegative. The chain employs TRBV5-6 and TRBJ2-7, with 7 bases that match TRBD2. The CDR3 protein is CASSSTGRGNAYEQYF. CDR3 nucleotide sequence: TGTGCCAGCAGCTCGACGGGGCGGGGGAACGCCTACGAGCAGTACTTC.